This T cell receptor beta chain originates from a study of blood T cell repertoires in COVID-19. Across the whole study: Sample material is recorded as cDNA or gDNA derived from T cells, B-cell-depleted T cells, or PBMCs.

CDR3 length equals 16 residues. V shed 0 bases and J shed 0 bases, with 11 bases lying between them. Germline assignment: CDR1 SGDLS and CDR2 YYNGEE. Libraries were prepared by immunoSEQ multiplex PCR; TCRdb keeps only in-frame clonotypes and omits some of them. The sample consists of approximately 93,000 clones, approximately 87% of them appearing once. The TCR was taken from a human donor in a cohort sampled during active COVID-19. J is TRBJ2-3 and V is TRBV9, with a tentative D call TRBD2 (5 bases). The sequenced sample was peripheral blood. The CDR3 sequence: CASSVATSPSTDTQYF. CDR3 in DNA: TGTGCCAGCAGCGTAGCTACTAGTCCCAGCACAGATACGCAGTATTTT.